The 8 T cell receptor beta chains below all came from one sample that was sequenced in a study of radiotherapy plus CTLA-4 blockade in lung cancer. Assay used: immunoSEQ multiplex PCR; TCRdb lists only in-frame clones, some missing. This table has 20,000 to 30,000 clones, 60% to 85% appearing once. Source: peripheral blood, taken from a patient treated with radiotherapy plus ipilimumab. The receptors were sampled from a human donor with non-small cell lung cancer whose response to radiotherapy plus ipilimumab could not be evaluated.

The chain is built from TRBV6-6 and TRBJ1-5, with 7 nucleotides matching TRBD1. The V gene's germline CDR1 is MNHNY and CDR2 SVGAGI (reference sequence). The V segment lost 6 bases and the J segment 2 bases; nucleotides outside the gene matches: 4. CDR3 length equals 14 residues. This chain's CDR3 is CASSRDSGNQPQHF. The CDR3, as DNA: TGTGCCAGCAGCCGGGACAGTGGCAATCAGCCCCAGCATTTT.

The sample holds a few counts of this clone. The gene calls are TRBV7-9 and TRBJ1-1; weak D call: TRBD1 (6 bases). The CDR3 covers 15 residues. Germline V gene sequence: CDR1 SEHNR, CDR2 FQNEAQ (reference sequence). Trimming took off 0 bases at V and 1 base at J, with 9 bases between the two ends. CDR3 region: CASSLAETGNTEAFF. CDR3 nucleotide sequence: TGTGCCAGCAGCTTAGCGGAGACAGGGAACACTGAAGCTTTCTTT.

CDR3 in amino acids: CASSLDSYSGANVLTF. CDR3 DNA: TGTGCCAGCAGCCTAGACAGCTACTCTGGGGCCAACGTCCTGACTTTC. The V call is TRBV5-8, the J call TRBJ2-6; D is possibly TRBD1 (5 bases). CDR3 length: 16 residues. CDR1 is SGHTS, CDR2 YDEGEE, per germline. V was shortened by 4 bases and J by 0 bases, with 11 bases between the two germline ends. Variable domain in full (rest from reference TRBV5-8 and TRBJ2-6): EAGVTQSPTHLIKTRGQQATLRCSPISGHTSVYWYQQALGLGLQFLLWYDEGEERNRGNFPPRFSGRQFPNYSSELNVNALELEDSALYLCASSLDSYSGANVLTFGAGSRLTVL.

This clone was found a few times. This rearrangement joins TRBV5-1 to TRBJ1-1; no clear D gene. V lost 1 base and J 2 bases, leaving 9 bases between the germline ends. From germline, CDR1 is SGHRS and CDR2 YFSETQ. The CDR3 covers 14 residues. The DNA for the CDR3 is TGCGCCAGCAGCTTGTTTGGGCCTAACACTGAAGCTTTCTTT. Its protein product is CASSLFGPNTEAFF.

This clone was picked up one time. The chain is built from TRBV27 and TRBJ2-4; D is possibly TRBD2 (6 bases). V dropped 4 bases and J dropped 1 base, with 20 bases sitting between them. This CDR3 contains 18 residues. Germline V lookup: CDR1 MNHEY, CDR2 SMNVEV (reference sequence). CDR3 sequence reads: CASSYRDGGSLAKNIQYF. CDR3 DNA: TGTGCCAGCAGTTACCGGGACGGGGGAAGTCTGGCCAAAAACATTCAGTACTTC.

This chain uses TRBV28 with TRBJ2-7; 13 positions match TRBD2. The length of the CDR3 is 13 residues. V lost 9 bases, J lost 3 bases, and 2 bases stayed unmatched. Per the germline V gene, CDR1 is MDHEN and CDR2 is SYDVKM. The CDR3, as DNA: TGTGCCAGTGGACTAGCGGGAGTCTACGAGCAGTACTTC. The encoded protein is CASGLAGVYEQYF.

J is TRBJ1-1 and V is TRBV10-2; 9 bases match TRBD1. The CDR3 is 15 residues long. V shed 8 bases and J 0 bases; nucleotides not matched to a gene: 7. Germline V gene lookup returns CDR1 WSHSY and CDR2 SAAADI. CDR3 nucleotides: TGCGCCAGCCTTGACAGGGGGTATTTGAACACTGAAGCTTTCTTT. Its translation is CASLDRGYLNTEAFF.

The chain links TRBV9 to TRBJ1-3; no clear D. This CDR3 region has 15 residues. V lost 1 base, J lost 2 bases, and 10 bases lay in between. Per germline, CDR1 SGDLS and CDR2 YYNGEE. The CDR3 DNA is TGTGCCAGCAGCGTACGGGGAGCAGCTGGAAACACCATATATTTT. Its protein product is CASSVRGAAGNTIYF.